The TCR beta chain described here comes from a study of technical replicates of blood from several donors. This CDR3 comprises 18 residues. Per the germline V gene, CDR1 is SGHRS and CDR2 is YFSETQ. The V segment lost 2 bases and the J segment 0 bases; nucleotides outside the gene matches: 4. The repertoire was sequenced with immunoSEQ multiplex PCR; TCRdb's copy has only in-frame clones and lacks some. The sample lists about 85,000 clones, roughly 94% seen once, with less than 0.25% in the top ten. The sample consisted of T cells isolated from PBMCs. The clonotype originates from a human donor in good health. V usage is TRBV5-1 and J usage is TRBJ2-1, with 14 bases matching TRBD2. The CDR3 nucleotides are TGCGCCAGCAGCTTCGGGACTAGCGGGAGCCTCTCCTACAATGAGCAGTTCTTC. This translates into CASSFGTSGSLSYNEQFF.